The 22 T cell receptor beta chains listed next were all sequenced from one sample in a study of T cell responses to AZD1222 COVID-19 vaccine. Measured with immunoSEQ multiplex PCR; TCRdb has only the in-frame clones, and not every one. The sample lists fewer than 85,000 clones, 70% to 90% seen once, with approximately 1.2% in the top ten. The sample was peripheral blood, taken 28 days after the second AZD1222 dose. The receptors come from an adult who received the AZD1222 COVID-19 vaccine.

The chain couples TRBV5-4 to TRBJ1-3; 10 bases map to TRBD1. V lost 5 bases to trimming and J lost 3 bases; unmatched junction nucleotides: 2. From germline, CDR1 is SGHNT and CDR2 YYREEE (reference sequence). CDR3 length: 14 amino acids. The CDR3 nucleotides are TGTGCCAGCAGTAGGGACAGGGGTGGAAACACCATATATTTT. Its translation is CASSRDRGGNTIYF.

V usage is TRBV7-9 and J usage is TRBJ2-5, with TRBD1 identical over 8 bases. Germline V gene lookup returns CDR1 SEHNR and CDR2 FQNEAQ (reference sequence). The CDR3 covers 14 residues. The junction had 7 bases not matched to a gene; V was cut back by 5 bases and J by 5 bases. CDR3 amino acids: CASSVGQGDETQYF. CDR3 DNA: TGTGCCAGCAGCGTTGGACAGGGAGACGAGACCCAGTACTTC.

The V and J genes are TRBV27 and TRBJ2-6, with a tentative D call TRBD2 (5 bases). CDR1 and CDR2 from the germline V gene are MNHEY and SMNVEV (reference sequence). The CDR3 runs to 16 residues. The V gene lost 4 bases and the J gene lost 0 bases, with 10 bases spanning the gap. The CDR3 is CASSSLGSSGANVLTF. CDR3 coding DNA: TGTGCCAGCAGTTCTCTTGGGAGCTCTGGGGCCAACGTCCTGACTTTC.

The V gene is TRBV30, the J gene TRBJ2-7; D uncertain. Trimming pared 3 bases from V and 1 base from J, leaving 13 bases between. Germline V gene sequence: CDR1 GTSNPN, CDR2 SVGIG (reference sequence). The CDR3 contains 14 residues. The CDR3: CAWRTSARSYEQYF. CDR3 nucleotides: TGTGCCTGGAGGACTTCAGCCCGATCCTACGAGCAGTACTTC.

V usage is TRBV30 and J usage is TRBJ1-5; 10 bases line up with TRBD1. The junction had 5 bases not matched to a gene; V was cut back by 3 bases and J by 6 bases. Germline-derived CDR1 and CDR2 are GTSNPN and SVGIG (reference sequence). The CDR3 contains 14 residues. CDR3 DNA sequence: TGTGCCTGGAGCAGACAGGGGGCAGGTCAGCCCCAGCATTTT. It encodes CAWSRQGAGQPQHF.

The V call is TRBV25-1, the J call TRBJ2-1; TRBD1 matches at 12 bases. The germline CDR1 and CDR2 sequences are MGHDK and SYGVNS. Unmatched junction bases numbered 13, after V lost 1 base and J lost 9 bases. The CDR3 totals 18 residues. The CDR3 nucleotides read TGTGCCAGCAGTGAATTACCAGGGAGGGACAGGGGGCGAGGTGAGCAGTTCTTC. Translating gives CASSELPGRDRGRGEQFF.

This clone was observed a single time. The chain joins TRBV6-5 to TRBJ2-7, with TRBD2 matching over 12 bases. The CDR3 spans 14 residues. With 8 bases clipped from V and 4 bases from J, the junction kept 6 bases outside the gene matches. Germline-derived CDR1 and CDR2 are MNHEY and SVGAGI. Written as DNA, the CDR3 is TGTGCCAGCTCTCCTGGACTAGCGGGATACGAGCAGTACTTC. Translation: CASSPGLAGYEQYF.

This clone appeared a single time. This chain joins TRBV29-1 and TRBJ1-1, with TRBD1 identical over 8 bases. Per the germline V gene, CDR1 is SQVTM and CDR2 is ANQGSEA. The J segment lost 4 bases and the V segment lost 6 bases, leaving 7 bases of the junction unmatched. This CDR3 is 13 amino acids long. The CDR3 spells CSVTRGQGTEAFF. CDR3 DNA sequence: TGCAGCGTCACCAGGGGGCAGGGCACTGAAGCTTTCTTT.

The chain links TRBV6-5 to TRBJ2-7; D remains unclear. The V end was cut by 7 bases, the J end by 5 bases, with 15 bases between. This CDR3 spans 13 amino acids. From germline, CDR1 is MNHEY and CDR2 SVGAGI. The CDR3 sequence: CASTSVLSNEQYF. The CDR3 DNA reads TGTGCCAGCACGTCCGTTCTGAGTAACGAGCAGTACTTC.

The chain carries TRBV11-2 and TRBJ2-6; 10 nucleotides agree with TRBD1. Germline V gene data show CDR1 as SGHAT and CDR2 as FQNNGV. J was trimmed by 1 base and V by 8 bases; bases with no gene match: 14. The CDR3 consists of 19 residues. The CDR3 DNA follows: TGTGCCAGCCGAAGGGGGAAGGACAGGGGGTCTTCTGGGGCCAACGTCCTGACTTTC. Its protein product is CASRRGKDRGSSGANVLTF.

This clone was detected only once. The chain carries TRBV27 and TRBJ2-7, with 11 bases that match TRBD2. J gave up 6 bases and V 5 bases, and 9 bases lay outside the gene matches. The germline CDR1 and CDR2 sequences are MNHEY and SMNVEV (reference sequence). CDR3 length equals 15 residues. CDR3 amino acids: CASSRELAGVIEQYF. CDR3 nucleotide sequence: TGTGCCAGCAGTCGAGAACTAGCGGGAGTAATCGAGCAGTACTTC.

The DNA of the CDR3 is TGTGCCAGCATTGCCCTTTACACAGATACGCAGTATTTT. This sequence encodes CASIALYTDTQYF. The V gene is TRBV6-5, the J gene TRBJ2-3, with D unresolved. CDR3 length equals 13 residues. V shed 7 bases and J shed 2 bases, with 10 bases lying between them. The V gene's germline CDR1 is MNHEY and CDR2 SVGAGI.

This chain links TRBV5-1 with TRBJ1-1; TRBD1 aligns across 11 bases. Germline assignment: CDR1 SGHRS and CDR2 YFSETQ. With 4 bases clipped from V and 1 base from J, the junction kept 6 bases outside the gene matches. The CDR3 is made up of 16 amino acids. The CDR3 region is CASSPDRGLPNTEAFF. The CDR3 bases are TGCGCCAGCAGCCCGGACAGGGGGCTTCCGAACACTGAAGCTTTCTTT.

The chain uses TRBV6-1 and TRBJ2-3; 14 bases are shared with TRBD2. Trimming at V came to 2 bases and at J to 5 bases, leaving 6 bases not matched to a gene. In germline, CDR1 is MNHNS, CDR2 SASEGT. The CDR3 has 17 residues. The CDR3 spells CASSESRLAGGVDTQYF. The CDR3 nucleotides read TGTGCCAGCAGTGAAAGCCGACTAGCGGGAGGGGTAGATACGCAGTATTTT.

The chain recombines TRBV3-1 (or the pseudogene TRBV3-2) with TRBJ1-1; D not resolved. Germline V lookup: CDR1 LGHDT, CDR2 YNNKEL (reference sequence). The CDR3 spans 12 residues. The V end lost 3 bases, the J end lost 6 bases, and 8 bases lay between the germline ends. DNA of the CDR3: TGTGCCAGCAGCCATATGAGGGCTGAAGCTTTCTTT. The encoded protein is CASSHMRAEAFF.

This clone has just one count. V usage is TRBV6-1 and J usage is TRBJ2-5; D is perhaps TRBD1 (7 bases). Per germline, CDR1 MNHNS and CDR2 SASEGT. CDR3 length: 13 amino acids. V was trimmed by 7 bases and J by 4 bases, leaving 13 bases between them. CDR3 coding DNA: TGTGCCAGCACCTCTCAGGGGGGAGAGACCCAGTACTTC. Its protein product is CASTSQGGETQYF.

This clone was seen just once. This rearrangement joins TRBV7-8 to TRBJ1-2; 8 bases align to TRBD1. Trimming removed 2 bases from V and 3 bases from J; junction bases left unmatched: 11. The V gene's germline CDR1 is SGHVS and CDR2 FQNEAQ. The length of the CDR3 is 17 residues. The CDR3 here is CASSLWDRRESHYGYTF. CDR3 nucleotides: TGTGCCAGCAGCTTATGGGACAGGCGAGAATCCCACTATGGCTACACCTTC.

This chain connects TRBV12-3 or TRBV12-4 to TRBJ1-2; D remains unclear. This CDR3 contains 12 residues. Trimming removed 6 bases from V and 6 bases from J, with 11 bases in between. In DNA form, the CDR3 reads TGTGCCAGCAGGTCAAGTTCAGATGGCTACACCTTC. Amino acids: CASRSSSDGYTF.

J is TRBJ1-3 and V is TRBV19; D not resolved. With 5 bases removed from V and 0 bases from J, the gap between germline ends came to 14 bases. This CDR3 has 16 residues. Germline V gene lookup returns CDR1 LNHDA and CDR2 SQIVND (reference sequence). CDR3 in DNA: TGTGCCAGTAGTGGAGGATTCCTCCACTCTGGAAACACCATATATTTT. This encodes CASSGGFLHSGNTIYF.

V gene TRBV7-8 combines with J gene TRBJ2-5; D may correspond to TRBD1 or TRBD2 (6 bases each). The CDR3 is 15 amino acids. The germline CDR1 and CDR2 sequences are SGHVS and FQNEAQ. V was cut by 5 bases and J by 0 bases, with 13 bases left in between. For the CDR3, the DNA is TGTGCCAGCAGCCGCCTGCGGGACAACCAAGAGACCCAGTACTTC. Residues: CASSRLRDNQETQYF.

The chain carries TRBV9 and TRBJ1-2; D is perhaps TRBD1 (5 bases). This CDR3 comprises 13 residues. V lost 4 bases to trimming and J lost 2 bases, with 9 bases between them. CDR1 and CDR2 from the germline V gene are SGDLS and YYNGEE. The CDR3 sequence: CASSPDRNYGYTF. DNA of the CDR3: TGTGCCAGCAGCCCCGACAGAAACTATGGCTACACCTTC.

The chain is built from TRBV4-3 and TRBJ1-4, with no clear D. V lost 4 bases and J lost 2, with 8 bases in between. The CDR3 has 14 residues. Per germline, CDR1 LGHNA and CDR2 YSLEER. In nucleotides, the CDR3 is TGCGCCAGCAGCCCCGGTGTGACTAATGAAAAACTGTTTTTT. Its translation is CASSPGVTNEKLFF.